The 22 T cell receptor beta chains reported below all come from one sample, sequenced in a study of cytomegalovirus exposure and HLA in healthy donors. Primers: 60 Vbeta forward and 13 Jbeta reverse. Libraries were prepared by immunoSEQ multiplex PCR; TCRdb keeps only in-frame clonotypes and omits some of them. The top ten clones hold about 3% of a sample with some 200,000 clones, 55% to 75% of them seen once. Input material: PBMCs. These receptors were collected from a man between 40 and 49 years old in good health and CMV-seropositive.

The V and J genes are TRBV7-2 and TRBJ1-2, with 7 nucleotides matching TRBD1. The CDR3 runs to 14 residues. Trimming at V came to 8 bases and at J to 6 bases, leaving 12 bases not matched to a gene. Per the germline V gene, CDR1 is SGHTA and CDR2 is FQGNSA. The CDR3 DNA reads as TGTGCCAGCTCAAAAGGGGGCGCGGGCGATGGCTACACCTTC. As protein: CASSKGGAGDGYTF.

This clone turned up a few times. The chain uses TRBV13 and TRBJ1-1, with 7 bases fitting TRBD1. The trim removed 2 bases at V and 4 bases at J, leaving 4 bases unmatched. Germline-derived CDR1 and CDR2 are PRHDT and FYEKMQ (reference sequence). CDR3 length: 14 amino acids. This chain's CDR3 is CASSLQGDATEAFF. As DNA, the CDR3 is TGTGCCAGCAGCTTACAGGGGGATGCCACTGAAGCTTTCTTT.

This clone was counted a single time. The chain joins TRBV7-9 to TRBJ1-1; D unclear. V was trimmed by 2 bases and J by 5 bases, leaving 12 bases between them. The CDR3 covers 14 residues. The germline V gene encodes CDR1 SEHNR and CDR2 FQNEAQ (reference sequence). CDR3 protein: CASSLTMAGTEAFF. In DNA, the CDR3 is TGTGCCAGCAGCTTAACTATGGCGGGGACTGAAGCTTTCTTT.

This chain links TRBV7-9 with TRBJ2-7; 7 bases fit TRBD1. The CDR3 totals 15 residues. CDR1 is SEHNR and CDR2 is FQNEAQ in the germline V gene (reference sequence). J was trimmed by 0 bases and V by 1 base; bases with no gene match: 3. The CDR3 sequence is CASSLVAGGSYEQYF. CDR3 DNA: TGTGCCAGCAGCTTAGTCGCAGGGGGCTCCTACGAGCAGTACTTC.

This clone showed up just a few times. The CDR3 sequence: CASSSGLTNTEAFF. DNA of the CDR3: TGTGCCAGCAGCTCGGGACTGACGAACACTGAAGCTTTCTTT. The chain has TRBV5-5 and TRBJ1-1; weak D call: TRBD1 (5 bases). Trimming cost V 3 bases and J 1 base, with 10 bases left between them. Per germline, CDR1 SGHKS and CDR2 YYEKEE (reference sequence). The length of the CDR3 is 14 residues.

Here the CDR3 reads CASSVAGLPQETQYF. DNA of the CDR3: TGTGCCAGCAGCGTCGCGGGACTACCACAAGAGACCCAGTACTTC. The rearrangement joins TRBV9 to TRBJ2-5; the match to TRBD2 covers 7 bases. The V gene's germline CDR1 is SGDLS and CDR2 YYNGEE. V was clipped by 2 bases and J by 2 bases; unmatched bases: 6. The CDR3 extends over 15 amino acids.

The chain is built from TRBV27 and TRBJ2-3; 8 bases are a match to TRBD2. Looked up from germline, CDR1 is MNHEY and CDR2 is SMNVEV (reference sequence). This CDR3 region has 17 residues. V shed 6 bases, J shed 0 bases, and the junction held 11 bases outside the gene matches. This CDR3 is CASSRRGAGVSTDTQYF. Written as DNA, the CDR3 is TGTGCCAGCAGCAGGCGGGGGGCGGGGGTTAGCACAGATACGCAGTATTTT.

Of note for this clone: Distinct nucleotide sequences in the sample also encode this CDR3. The chain carries TRBV7-9 and TRBJ2-7; no clear D. Trimming took off 5 bases at V and 3 bases at J, with 8 bases between the two ends. The CDR3 runs 12 residues. Germline CDR1 SEHNR, CDR2 FQNEAQ (reference sequence). This CDR3 reads CASSPSSYEQYF. DNA of the CDR3: TGTGCCAGCAGCCCCTCGAGCTACGAGCAGTACTTC.

The chain has TRBV7-9 and TRBJ1-2, with D possibly matching TRBD1 (6 bases). The germline CDR1 and CDR2 sequences are SEHNR and FQNEAQ (reference sequence). The germline V and J ends were trimmed by 4 bases and 4 bases, with 16 bases remaining between them. This CDR3 region has 15 residues. DNA of the CDR3: TGTGCCAGCAGCTCTTACAGGGTGGTTGGCTATGGCTACACCTTC. Residues: CASSSYRVVGYGYTF. The whole variable domain, remainder taken from reference TRBV7-9 and TRBJ1-2, is DTGVSQNPRHKITKRGQNVTFRCDPISEHNRLYWYRQTLGQGPEFLTYFQNEAQLEKSRLLSDRFSAERPKGSFSTLEIQRTEQGDSAMYLCASSSYRVVGYGYTFGSGTRLTVV.

This clone has only a few counts. J is TRBJ1-4 and V is TRBV10-3, with no clear D. From germline, CDR1 is ENHRY and CDR2 SYGVKD. This CDR3 comprises 13 residues. The germline V and J ends were trimmed by 2 bases and 5 bases, with 6 bases remaining between them. The CDR3 is CAISEERNEKLFF. CDR3 DNA sequence: TGTGCCATCAGTGAGGAGCGAAATGAAAAACTGTTTTTT.

The gene calls are TRBV6-4 and TRBJ2-5; D gene ambiguous. V was pared by 2 bases and J by 7 bases, with 17 bases between. Germline CDR1 reads MRHNA; CDR2 reads SNTAGT. The CDR3 is 15 residues long. The CDR3 nucleotides read TGTGCCAGCAGTGACACTTACACCCCTTGGGCGACCCAGTACTTC. It is translated as CASSDTYTPWATQYF.

This clone appeared a few times. This sample includes further DNA sequences coding for the same CDR3. The chain joins TRBV7-2 to TRBJ1-5; 9 nucleotides line up with TRBD1. The CDR3 is 14 amino acids. CDR1 and CDR2 from the germline V gene are SGHTA and FQGNSA. Trimming at V came to 4 bases and at J to 7 bases, leaving 5 bases not matched to a gene. CDR3 in DNA: TGTGCCAGCAGCTCCGGGACAGGGAACCAGCCCCAGCATTTT. Amino acids: CASSSGTGNQPQHF.

This clone was seen only once. The chain recombines TRBV18 with TRBJ1-2; TRBD1 might be the D (6 bases). The length of the CDR3 is 13 residues. Looked up from germline, CDR1 is KGHSH and CDR2 is LQKENI. Trimming removed 6 bases at V and 2 bases at J, with 10 bases between. Here the CDR3 DNA reads TGTGCCAGCTCGCGACAGGAAAACTATGGCTACACCTTC. Its translation: CASSRQENYGYTF.

This clone has only one observation. The V and J genes are TRBV7-2 and TRBJ1-1, with D tentatively TRBD1 (6 bases). The CDR3 has 16 residues. The germline V and J ends were trimmed by 5 bases and 3 bases, with 19 bases remaining between them. Germline values: CDR1 SGHTA, CDR2 FQGNSA. CDR3 loop: CASSRTVYQKDTEAFF. The DNA of the CDR3 is TGTGCCAGCAGCCGGACAGTTTACCAGAAGGACACTGAAGCTTTCTTT.

The rearrangement uses TRBV7-2 and TRBJ2-7; perhaps TRBD2 as D (6 bases). Per germline, CDR1 SGHTA and CDR2 FQGNSA. Trimming took 5 bases from V and 3 from J, leaving 17 bases between them. The CDR3 contains 15 residues. The CDR3 bases are TGTGCCAGCAGCGATACCTTAGCGGCGGTCTACGAGCAGTACTTC. It encodes CASSDTLAAVYEQYF.

The chain carries TRBV10-3 and TRBJ2-2; D unclear. Germline-derived CDR1 and CDR2 are ENHRY and SYGVKD. V was shortened by 6 bases and J by 2 bases, with 10 bases between the two germline ends. This CDR3 is built from 14 residues. This CDR3 is CAISTDINTGELFF. CDR3 coding DNA: TGTGCCATCAGCACAGATATTAACACCGGGGAGCTGTTTTTT.

This clone was found a few times. This chain connects TRBV28 to TRBJ2-7, with TRBD1 matching over 7 bases. CDR1 is MDHEN, CDR2 SYDVKM, per germline. CDR3 length equals 13 residues. With V trimmed by 8 bases and J by 2 bases, 6 bases remained unmatched. The CDR3 region is CASYDRAAYEQYF. The CDR3 DNA is TGTGCCAGCTACGACAGGGCCGCCTACGAGCAGTACTTC.

The chain couples TRBV5-4 to TRBJ1-1; D might be TRBD1 (6 bases). Trimming took 4 bases from V and 1 from J, leaving 17 bases between them. The CDR3 sequence is 16 residues long. Germline CDR1 SGHNT, CDR2 YYREEE (reference sequence). This CDR3 is CASSPRLQGKNTEAFF. In nucleotides, the CDR3 is TGTGCCAGCAGCCCGCGGTTACAGGGCAAGAACACTGAAGCTTTCTTT.

This clone was observed a handful of times. This chain connects TRBV9 to TRBJ1-4; 10 nucleotides agree with TRBD1. Trimming removed 1 base from V and 7 bases from J; junction bases left unmatched: 4. CDR3 length: 15 residues. Germline V gene sequence: CDR1 SGDLS, CDR2 YYNGEE. The CDR3: CASSVSGTGAEKLFF. The DNA of the CDR3 is TGTGCCAGCAGCGTATCCGGGACAGGGGCTGAAAAACTGTTTTTT.

In this sample, this clone turned up a few times. The rearrangement joins TRBV5-4 to TRBJ1-1; TRBD1 agrees at 11 bases. The CDR3 is 17 amino acids. Germline trimming cut 4 bases from V and 3 bases from J; bases unmatched to any gene: 11. The V gene's germline CDR1 is SGHNT and CDR2 YYREEE (reference sequence). Here the CDR3 reads CASSPIRDRGKHTEAFF. As DNA, the CDR3 is TGTGCCAGCAGCCCGATTCGGGACAGGGGGAAACACACTGAAGCTTTCTTT.

This clone was seen a few times. The chain employs TRBV21-1 and TRBJ2-7; TRBD2, the table's D call, lacks a check against the DNA. TRBV21-1 is an annotated pseudogene. There are 13 residues in the CDR3. The CDR3 sequence: CASSPRAEYEQYF. CDR3 coding DNA: TGTGCCAGCAGCCCGAGGGCGGAATACGAGCAGTACTTC.

This sequence joins TRBV2 and TRBJ1-4, with D hard to call. The CDR3 runs 13 residues. V was pared by 0 bases and J by 8 bases, with 7 bases between. Germline-derived CDR1 and CDR2 are SNHLY and FYNNEI. The CDR3 here is CASSEANVEKLFF. The CDR3 bases are TGTGCCAGCAGTGAAGCTAATGTCGAAAAACTGTTTTTT.